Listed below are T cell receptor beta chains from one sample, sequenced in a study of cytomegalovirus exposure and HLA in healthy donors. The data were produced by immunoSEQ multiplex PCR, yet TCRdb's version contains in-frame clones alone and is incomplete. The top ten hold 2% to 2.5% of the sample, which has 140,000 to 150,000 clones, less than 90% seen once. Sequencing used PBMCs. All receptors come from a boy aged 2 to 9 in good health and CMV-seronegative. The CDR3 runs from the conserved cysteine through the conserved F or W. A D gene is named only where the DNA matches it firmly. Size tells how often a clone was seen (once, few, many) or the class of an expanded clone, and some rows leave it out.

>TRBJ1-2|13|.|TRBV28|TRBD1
CASSQQGIYGYTF
TGTGCCAGCAGTCAACAGGGGATCTATGGCTACACCTTC
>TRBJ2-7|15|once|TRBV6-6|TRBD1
CASSPPRQGANEQYF
TGTGCCAGCAGCCCCCCCCGGCAGGGGGCAAACGAGCAGTACTTC
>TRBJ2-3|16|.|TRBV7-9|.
CASSLAIDTYTDTQYF
TGTGCCAGCAGCTTAGCAATCGACACATACACAGATACGCAGTATTTT
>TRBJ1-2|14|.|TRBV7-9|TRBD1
CASSLEGDRNGYTF
TGTGCCAGCAGCTTAGAAGGGGACAGAAATGGCTACACCTTC
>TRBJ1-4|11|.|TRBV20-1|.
CSAMDSLRYLF
TGCAGTGCTATGGACAGCCTAAGGTACCTTTTT
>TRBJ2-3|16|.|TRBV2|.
CASSEYAGPRWYTQYF
TGTGCCAGCAGTGAGTACGCGGGTCCGCGCTGGTATACGCAGTATTTT
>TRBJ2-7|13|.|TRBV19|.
CASRATGSYEQYF
TGTGCCAGTAGGGCCACGGGCTCCTACGAGCAGTACTTC
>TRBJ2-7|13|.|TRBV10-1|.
CASSAAGLYEQYF
TGCGCCAGCAGTGCCGCAGGACTCTACGAGCAGTACTTC
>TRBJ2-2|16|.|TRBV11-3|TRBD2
CASSLGQAGGTGELFF
TGTGCCAGCAGCTTAGGCCAAGCGGGAGGAACCGGGGAGCTGTTTTTT
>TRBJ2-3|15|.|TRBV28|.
CASSLGDISTDTQYF
TGTGCCAGCAGTTTGGGGGACATTAGCACAGATACGCAGTATTTT
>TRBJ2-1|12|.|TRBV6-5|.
CASSESQNEQFF
TGTGCCAGCAGTGAATCCCAGAATGAGCAGTTCTTC
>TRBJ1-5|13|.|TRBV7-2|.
CASSFPGNQPQHF
TGTGCCAGCAGCTTTCCGGGGAATCAGCCCCAGCATTTT
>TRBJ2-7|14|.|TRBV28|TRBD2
CASSWGGSSYEQYF
TGTGCCAGCAGCTGGGGGGGGAGCTCCTACGAGCAGTACTTC
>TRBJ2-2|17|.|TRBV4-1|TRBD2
CASSYIPGGAVTGELFF
TGCGCCAGCAGCTACATCCCCGGGGGGGCGGTCACCGGGGAGCTGTTTTTT
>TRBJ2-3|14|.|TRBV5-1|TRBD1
CASSGPDRGGGQYF
TGCGCCAGCAGCGGGCCGGACAGGGGAGGTGGGCAGTATTTT
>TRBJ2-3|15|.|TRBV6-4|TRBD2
CASSDSAGGQDTQYF
TGTGCCAGCAGTGACTCTGCGGGGGGCCAGGATACGCAGTATTTT
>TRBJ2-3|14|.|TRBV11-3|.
CASSLRQAPDTQYF
TGTGCCAGCAGCTTAAGGCAGGCCCCAGATACGCAGTATTTT
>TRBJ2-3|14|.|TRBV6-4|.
CASSEMTGTDTQYF
TGTGCCAGCAGTGAAATGACAGGCACAGATACGCAGTATTTT
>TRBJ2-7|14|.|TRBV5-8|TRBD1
CASSLGQGAYEQYF
TGTGCCAGCAGCTTGGGACAGGGGGCTTACGAGCAGTACTTC
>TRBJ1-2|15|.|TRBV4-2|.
CASSQVSAFNYGYTF
TGTGCCAGCAGCCAAGTGAGTGCGTTTAACTATGGCTACACCTTC
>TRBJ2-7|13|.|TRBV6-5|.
CASSLYTGTEQYF
TGTGCCAGCAGTCTGTATACAGGGACCGAGCAGTACTTC
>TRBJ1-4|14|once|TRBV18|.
CASSPQGLGEKLFF
TGTGCCAGCTCACCACAGGGGCTGGGAGAAAAACTGTTTTTT
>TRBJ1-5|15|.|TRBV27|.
CASSSAGYVGQPQNF
TGTGCCAGCAGTTCGGCAGGGTATGTCGGTCAGCCCCAGAATTTT
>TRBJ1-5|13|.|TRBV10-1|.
CASSAGNNQPQHF
TGCGCCAGCAGTGCAGGGAACAATCAGCCCCAGCATTTT
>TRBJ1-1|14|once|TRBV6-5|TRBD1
CASRADRANTEAFF
TGTGCCAGCAGAGCCGACAGGGCGAACACTGAAGCTTTCTTT
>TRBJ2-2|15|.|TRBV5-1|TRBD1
CASSLQGVGSGELSF
TGCGCCAGCAGCCTCCAGGGGGTCGGATCCGGGGAGCTGTCTTTT
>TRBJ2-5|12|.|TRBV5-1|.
CASSILGIRLYF
TGCGCCAGCAGCATCCTCGGGATTCGGTTGTACTTC
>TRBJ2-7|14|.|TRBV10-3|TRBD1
CAIQGTGGLYEQYF
TGTGCCATCCAGGGGACAGGGGGCCTCTACGAGCAGTACTTC
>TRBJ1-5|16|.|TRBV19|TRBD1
CASSASWTGPNQPQHF
TGTGCCAGTAGTGCCTCGTGGACAGGCCCCAATCAGCCCCAGCATTTT
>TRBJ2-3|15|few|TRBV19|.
CASSITGPSTDTQYF
TGTGCCAGCAGCATTACAGGCCCCAGCACAGATACGCAGTATTTT
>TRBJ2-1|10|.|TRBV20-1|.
CSASHNEQFF
TGCAGTGCGAGTCACAATGAGCAGTTCTTC
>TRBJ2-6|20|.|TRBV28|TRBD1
CASSFSRTGPNYAGANVLTF
TGTGCCAGCAGTTTTTCGAGGACAGGCCCGAACTATGCTGGGGCCAACGTCCTGACTTTC
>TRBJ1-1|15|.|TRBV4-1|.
CASSQIGGGPLQAFF
TGCGCCAGCAGCCAAATCGGCGGGGGTCCATTGCAAGCTTTCTTT
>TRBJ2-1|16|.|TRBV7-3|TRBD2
CASSLGPTSGANEQFF
TGTGCCAGCAGCTTAGGCCCGACTAGCGGAGCCAATGAGCAGTTCTTC
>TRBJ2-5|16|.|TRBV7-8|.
CASSLKRVLPQETQYF
TGTGCCAGCAGCTTAAAGAGGGTTCTGCCGCAAGAGACCCAGTACTTC
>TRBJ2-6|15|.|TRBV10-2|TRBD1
CASGRQGSGANVLTF
TGCGCCAGCGGGCGACAGGGGAGTGGGGCCAACGTCCTGACTTTC
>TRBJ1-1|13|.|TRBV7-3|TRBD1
CASSPQGAGGAFF
TGTGCCAGCAGCCCACAGGGGGCAGGGGGAGCTTTCTTT
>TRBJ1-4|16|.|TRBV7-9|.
CSSSLGIPTTNEKLFF
TGTTCCAGCAGCTTAGGCATCCCTACAACTAATGAAAAACTGTTTTTT
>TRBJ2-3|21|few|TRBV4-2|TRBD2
CASSQESPGTSGGSSTDTQYF
TGTGCCAGCAGCCAAGAGTCCCCGGGGACTAGCGGCGGCTCTAGCACAGATACGCAGTATTTT
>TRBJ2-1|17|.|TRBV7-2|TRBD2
CASSLVLAGTGLNEQFF
TGTGCCAGCAGCTTAGTGCTAGCGGGTACAGGCCTCAATGAGCAGTTCTTC
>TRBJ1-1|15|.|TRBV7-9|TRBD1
CASSPGQTLNTEAFF
TGTGCCAGCAGCCCGGGACAGACCCTGAACACTGAAGCTTTCTTT
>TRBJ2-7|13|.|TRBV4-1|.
CASSRYYSYEQYF
TGCGCCAGCAGCCGTTATTACTCCTACGAGCAGTACTTC
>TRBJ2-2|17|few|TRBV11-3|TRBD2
CASSRTSGGENTGELFF
TGTGCCAGCAGCCGGACTAGCGGGGGGGAGAACACCGGGGAGCTGTTTTTT
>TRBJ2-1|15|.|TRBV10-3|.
CAISESTSIDHEQFF
TGTGCCATCAGTGAGTCGACTTCCATTGATCATGAGCAGTTCTTC
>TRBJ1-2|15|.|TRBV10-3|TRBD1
CAIKTPGQGGNGYTF
TGTGCCATCAAAACTCCGGGACAGGGAGGGAATGGCTACACCTTC